One and the same sample provided the 18 T cell receptor beta chains below, sequenced in a study of blood T cell repertoires in COVID-19. The protocol was immunoSEQ multiplex PCR, while the TCRdb copy is restricted to in-frame clones and leaves out a portion. The sample has more than 250,000 clones, around 82% seen once. The source material was peripheral blood. These receptors originate from a human donor in a cohort sampled during active COVID-19.

The chain has TRBV6-5 and TRBJ1-4; D gene ambiguous. V lost 1 base and J 2 bases, leaving 8 bases between the germline ends. The CDR3 is made up of 15 amino acids. Germline CDR1 is MNHEY and CDR2 is SVGAGI. The CDR3 spells CASSYFDGTNEKLFF. DNA of the CDR3: TGTGCCAGCAGTTACTTTGATGGCACTAATGAAAAACTGTTTTTT.

V usage is TRBV5-1 and J usage is TRBJ2-1; TRBD2 is a possible D gene (6 bases). CDR1 is SGHRS, CDR2 YFSETQ, per germline. V shed 0 bases and J shed 1 base, with 11 bases lying between them. The CDR3 contains 16 residues. The CDR3: CASSLAGGASYNEQFF. CDR3 DNA: TGCGCCAGCAGCTTGGCTGGCGGGGCGTCCTACAATGAGCAGTTCTTC.

The chain is built from TRBV15 and TRBJ2-7; 11 positions agree with TRBD1. J gave up 6 bases and V 0 bases, and 7 bases lay outside the gene matches. The CDR3 length is 16 residues. Germline CDR1 LNHNV, CDR2 YYDKDF (reference sequence). The CDR3: CATSRDGQGARREQYF. The CDR3 DNA reads as TGTGCCACCAGCAGAGATGGACAGGGGGCGCGTCGCGAGCAGTACTTC.

This chain joins TRBV5-6 and TRBJ1-3, with a tentative D call TRBD1 (5 bases). This CDR3 has 15 residues. Deletions cut 4 bases from V and 6 bases from J, with 17 bases between. The germline CDR1 and CDR2 sequences are SGHDT and YYEEEE. The CDR3 loop is CASSPLGDFSNTIYF. The DNA for the CDR3 is TGTGCCAGCAGCCCTCTAGGGGACTTCTCAAACACCATATATTTT.

J is TRBJ1-2 and V is TRBV4-3; TRBD1 is a possible D gene (5 bases). The germline V and J ends were trimmed by 1 base and 5 bases, with 23 bases remaining between them. In germline, CDR1 is LGHNA, CDR2 YSLEER. The CDR3 totals 18 residues. In DNA form, the CDR3 reads TGCGCCAGCAGCCAAGTGCGGGGTTTTGGGGCAGCTCGGTATGGCTACACCTTC. Translating it yields CASSQVRGFGAARYGYTF.

This chain uses TRBV28 with TRBJ1-1; D is unclear. There are 14 residues in the CDR3. Germline V gene sequence: CDR1 MDHEN, CDR2 SYDVKM. The V and J ends lost 6 bases and 4 bases respectively, with 15 bases between them. CDR3 sequence reads: CASRPPGRITEAFF. The CDR3 DNA sequence: TGTGCCAGCAGACCGCCGGGTAGGATCACTGAAGCTTTCTTT.

The gene calls are TRBV24-1 and TRBJ2-7, with D possibly TRBD2 on 5 matching bases. Germline V gene sequence: CDR1 KGHDR, CDR2 SFDVKD. V gave up 9 bases and J gave up 3 bases, with 17 bases separating them. CDR3 length equals 14 residues. This chain's CDR3 is CATALAAEIYEQYF. Written as DNA, the CDR3 is TGTGCCACCGCGCTAGCCGCAGAGATCTACGAGCAGTACTTC.

The CDR3 region is CASSLGQNSPLHF. The CDR3 DNA reads as TGTGCCAGCAGCTTGGGACAAAATTCACCCCTCCACTTT. The chain uses TRBV11-3 and TRBJ1-6, with D perhaps matching TRBD1 (6 bases). V lost 3 bases and J lost 7, with 7 bases in between. This CDR3 spans 13 amino acids. CDR1 is SGHNT, CDR2 YENEEA, per germline.

V usage is TRBV7-8 and J usage is TRBJ1-6; the D is unclear. Germline CDR1 is SGHVS and CDR2 is FQNEAQ. The CDR3 is 16 residues long. V was shortened by 0 bases and J by 9 bases, with 15 bases between the two germline ends. CDR3 bases: TGTGCCAGCAGCTTAGCGGGCGCAGTTGGCTTTTCACCCCTCCACTTT. This gives the protein CASSLAGAVGFSPLHF.

CDR3 DNA sequence: TGTGCCAGCAGTGCCGGGCTAGCCCCAGAGACCCAGTACTTC. Its protein product is CASSAGLAPETQYF. The rearrangement joins TRBV2 to TRBJ2-5; possible D gene TRBD2, 5 bases. In germline, CDR1 is SNHLY, CDR2 FYNNEI. This CDR3 region has 14 residues. Trimming stripped 4 bases from V and 4 bases from J, with 13 bases between.

The V call is TRBV7-9, the J call TRBJ2-2, with D perhaps matching TRBD1 (6 bases). The ends were cut back, 5 bases at V and 2 bases at J, with 12 bases in the middle. The CDR3 covers 15 residues. Germline CDR1 reads SEHNR; CDR2 reads FQNEAQ (reference sequence). CDR3 amino acids: CASSGGQTNTGELFF. The CDR3 DNA is TGTGCCAGCAGCGGCGGACAGACCAACACCGGGGAGCTGTTTTTT.

This clone has just a few counts. The chain couples TRBV12-5 to TRBJ2-1; 7 bases fit TRBD2. The CDR3 is made up of 20 amino acids. The V segment lost 0 bases and the J segment 0 bases; nucleotides outside the gene matches: 14. Germline V CDR1 and CDR2: LGHNT, FRNRAP. As DNA, the CDR3 is TGTGCTAGTGGTTTGGTCCTCTCCGGGACTAACGACCGCTCCTACAATGAGCAGTTCTTC. Protein: CASGLVLSGTNDRSYNEQFF.

The rearrangement links TRBV11-3 to TRBJ2-3, with TRBD1 as a possible D gene (6 bases). The V and J ends lost 1 base and 5 bases respectively, with 13 bases between them. The CDR3 is made up of 15 amino acids. Germline V CDR1 and CDR2: SGHNT, YENEEA. The CDR3 coding sequence is TGTGCCAGCAGCTTAGGCGCAGGGGAGATAGATACGCAGTATTTT. This gives the protein CASSLGAGEIDTQYF.

This chain joins TRBV6-6 and TRBJ1-1; perhaps TRBD1 as D (6 bases). Germline V lookup: CDR1 MNHNY, CDR2 SVGAGI (reference sequence). This CDR3 comprises 13 residues. V shed 10 bases and J shed 3 bases, with 15 bases lying between them. In DNA, the CDR3 is TGTGCCACTAGGGGGTATTGGGACACTGAAGCTTTCTTT. Its protein is CATRGYWDTEAFF.

In this sample, this clone turned up once. The chain combines TRBV5-1 with TRBJ1-4; no clear D gene. Germline V CDR1 and CDR2: SGHRS, YFSETQ. V was clipped by 4 bases and J by 3 bases, with 16 bases between them. The CDR3 spans 16 residues. CDR3 loop: CASSLSGPRANEKLFF. The CDR3, as DNA: TGCGCCAGCAGCCTGTCAGGCCCGAGGGCTAATGAAAAACTGTTTTTT.

The chain has TRBV4-1 and TRBJ1-4, with 9 nucleotides matching TRBD1. The CDR3 runs 18 residues. The J segment lost 0 bases and the V segment lost 4 bases, leaving 9 bases of the junction unmatched. The V gene's germline CDR1 is MGHRA and CDR2 YSYEKL. CDR3: CASSRGGTGPATNEKLFF. CDR3 coding DNA: TGCGCCAGCAGCCGGGGGGGGACAGGGCCCGCAACTAATGAAAAACTGTTTTTT.

This clone was observed many times. The V and J genes are TRBV10-1 and TRBJ2-1; 11 bases are a match to TRBD1. CDR1 WNHNN and CDR2 SYGVQD come from the germline V gene (reference sequence). The CDR3 contains 15 residues. V lost 5 bases and J lost 9; bases outside the gene matches: 9. CDR3 sequence (DNA): TGCGCCAGCAGTCCAATAGGACAGGGGGCAGGTGAGCAGTTCTTC. Amino acid sequence: CASSPIGQGAGEQFF.

The genes are TRBV12-2 and TRBJ2-1; the D call TRBD1 from the table was never checked on the DNA. TRBV12-2 is a pseudogene segment. The CDR3 spans 15 residues. The CDR3 nucleotides are TGTGCAAGTCGCTTGGGACAGGGGGCTTACAATGAGCAGTTCTTC. Translated: CASRLGQGAYNEQFF.